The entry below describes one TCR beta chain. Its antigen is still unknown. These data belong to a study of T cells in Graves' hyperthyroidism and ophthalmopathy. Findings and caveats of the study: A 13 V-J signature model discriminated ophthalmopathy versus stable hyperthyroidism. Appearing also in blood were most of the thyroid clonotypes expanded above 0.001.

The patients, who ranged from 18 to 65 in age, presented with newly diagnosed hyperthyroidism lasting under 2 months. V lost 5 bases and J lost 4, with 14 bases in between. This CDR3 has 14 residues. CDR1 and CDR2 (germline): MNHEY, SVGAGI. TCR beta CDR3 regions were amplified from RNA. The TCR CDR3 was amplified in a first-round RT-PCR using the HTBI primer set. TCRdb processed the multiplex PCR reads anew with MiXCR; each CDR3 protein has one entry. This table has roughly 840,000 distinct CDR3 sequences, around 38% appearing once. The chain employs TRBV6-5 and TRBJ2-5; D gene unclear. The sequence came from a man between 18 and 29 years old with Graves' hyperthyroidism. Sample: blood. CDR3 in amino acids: CASSPRARGETQYF. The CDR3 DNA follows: TGTGCCAGCAGTCCCCGGGCCCGAGGAGAGACCCAGTACTTC.